This T cell receptor beta chain stems from a study of multiple sclerosis patients with progressive multifocal leukoencephalopathy. The overall study: Controls were natalizumab-treated multiple sclerosis patients who did not develop PML, sampled longitudinally.

Trimming removed 0 bases at V and 1 base at J, with 10 bases between. The CDR3 sequence is 15 residues long. CDR1 is SGHRS, CDR2 YFSETQ, per germline. The survey-level immunoSEQ assay was used. Spiked into each PCR were synthetic inline TR CDR3 controls of all V-J pairings. Method: immunoSEQ multiplex PCR; TCRdb's copy keeps in-frame clones and lacks some. The data contain fewer than 35,000 clones, more than 85% of them singletons. Whole-study findings and limits: Before and during natalizumab, the clones expanded at PML already existed.

Time point noted: before natalizumab initiation. As for this clone: The antigen remains unidentified.

J is TRBJ2-5 and V is TRBV5-1, with a possible D match to TRBD1 (5 bases). Sequencing was carried out using PBMCs. The sequence was obtained from a man younger than 45 with multiple sclerosis. The CDR3 sequence: CASSLATGSQETQYF. In DNA form, the CDR3 reads TGCGCCAGCAGCTTGGCAACAGGTTCCCAAGAGACCCAGTACTTC. Full variable domain (rest looked up from reference TRBV5-1 and TRBJ2-5): KAGVTQTPRYLIKTRGQQVTLSCSPISGHRSVSWYQQTPGQGLQFLFEYFSETQRNKGNFPGRFSGRQFSNSRSEMNVSTLELGDSALYLCASSLATGSQETQYFGPGTRLLVL.